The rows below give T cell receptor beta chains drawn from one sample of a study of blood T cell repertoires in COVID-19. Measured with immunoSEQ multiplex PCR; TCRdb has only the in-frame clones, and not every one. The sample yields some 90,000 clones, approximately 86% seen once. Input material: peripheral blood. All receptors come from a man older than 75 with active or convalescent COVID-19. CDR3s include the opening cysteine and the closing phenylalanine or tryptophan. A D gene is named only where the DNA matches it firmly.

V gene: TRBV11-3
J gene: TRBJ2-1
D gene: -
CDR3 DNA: TGTGCCAGCAGCTTAATGGCTCGAAATGAGCAGTTCTTC
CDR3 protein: CASSLMARNEQFF

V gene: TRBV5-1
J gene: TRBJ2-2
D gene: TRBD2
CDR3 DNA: TGCGCCAGCAGCTTGGAGGCTAGCGGGTCCGGGGAGCTGTTTTTT
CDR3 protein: CASSLEASGSGELFF

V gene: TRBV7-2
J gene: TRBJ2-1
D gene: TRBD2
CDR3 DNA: TGTGCCAGCAGCCCTAGCGGGAGCTCCTACAATGAGCAGTTCTTC
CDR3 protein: CASSPSGSSYNEQFF

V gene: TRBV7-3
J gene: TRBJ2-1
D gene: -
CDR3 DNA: TGTGCCAGCAGCTTAGGTTATCAGGGGAAAAGCTCCTACAATGAGCAGTTCTTC
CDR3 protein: CASSLGYQGKSSYNEQFF

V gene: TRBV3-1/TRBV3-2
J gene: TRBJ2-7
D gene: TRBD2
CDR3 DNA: TGTGCCAGCTCCCCCTCCCCCGGCTGGCGGGAGGTCAACGAGCAGTACTTC
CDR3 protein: CASSPSPGWREVNEQYF

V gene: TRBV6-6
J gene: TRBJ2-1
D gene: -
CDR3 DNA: TGTGCCAGCAGCCCCGGCGGAGGGTTCAATGAGCAGTTCTTC
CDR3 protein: CASSPGGGFNEQFF

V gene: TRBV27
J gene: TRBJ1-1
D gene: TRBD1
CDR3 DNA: TGTGCCAGCCAGGGACAGATGAACACTGAAGCTTTCTTT
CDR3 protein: CASQGQMNTEAFF

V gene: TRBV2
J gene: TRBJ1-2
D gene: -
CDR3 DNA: TGTGCCAGCAGTGGGCAGATCTATGGCTACACCTTC
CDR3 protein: CASSGQIYGYTF

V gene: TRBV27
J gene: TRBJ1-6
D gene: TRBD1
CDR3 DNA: TGTGCCAGCAGTGCCGACAGGGTTTATAATTCACCCCTCCACTTT
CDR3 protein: CASSADRVYNSPLHF

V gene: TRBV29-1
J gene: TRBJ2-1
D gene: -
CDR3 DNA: TGCAGCGTTGATCTTAGCGGAAACTACAATGAGCAGTTCTTC
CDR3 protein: CSVDLSGNYNEQFF

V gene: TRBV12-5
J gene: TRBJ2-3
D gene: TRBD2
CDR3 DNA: TGTGCTAGTGGTTTGGTAGTGGGAGGGCCAACAGATACGCAGTATTTT
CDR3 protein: CASGLVVGGPTDTQYF

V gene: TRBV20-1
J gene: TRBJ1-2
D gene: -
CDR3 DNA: TGCAGTGCTAGTTTAACGGCAGGGATTAACTATGGCTACACCTTC
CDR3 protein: CSASLTAGINYGYTF

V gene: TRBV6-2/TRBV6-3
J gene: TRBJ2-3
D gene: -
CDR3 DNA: TGTGCCAGCAGTTACGGGGCATTGGATACGCAGTATTTT
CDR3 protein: CASSYGALDTQYF

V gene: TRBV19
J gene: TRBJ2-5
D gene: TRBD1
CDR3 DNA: TGTGCCAGTAGTATCGCCGACAGGGTTGCCGAGACCCAGTACTTC
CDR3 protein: CASSIADRVAETQYF

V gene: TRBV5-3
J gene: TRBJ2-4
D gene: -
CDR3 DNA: TGTGCCAGAAGCGCAACTAGCACCGTCAACATTCAGTACTTC
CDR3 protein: CARSATSTVNIQYF

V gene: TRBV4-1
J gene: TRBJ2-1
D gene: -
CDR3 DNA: TGCGCCAGCAGCCAAGATCCCGGGAGCCGACCGGGAAATGAGCAGTTCTTC
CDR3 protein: CASSQDPGSRPGNEQFF